These T cell receptor beta chains were read from a single sample in a study of blood T cells in healthy people across ages. TCRdb re-called the 5' RACE reads through MiXCR, storing one row per CDR3 protein. The sample lists about 760,000 distinct CDR3 sequences, around three fifths seen once, with roughly 24% in the top ten. Sequenced sample: blood. Receptors originate from a man aged 35 to 55 in good health. CDR3s include the opening cysteine and the closing phenylalanine or tryptophan. Each record gives: CDR3 length, clone size, D gene, J gene, V gene, CDR3 DNA, CDR3 protein. The D gene is left open where the match is weak. A row's size may be missing; if present it is once, few, many or a size class.

12	NA	NA	TRBJ1-2	TRBV6-2/TRBV6-3	TGTGCCAGCAGTTGGAGCGGAGGGGGCTACACCTTC	CASSWSGGGYTF
14	NA	NA	TRBJ2-1	TRBV6-5	TGTGCCAGCAGTTACGGGGGTTTCGACAATGAGCAGTTCTTC	CASSYGGFDNEQFF
15	NA	TRBD1	TRBJ2-7	TRBV4-3	TGCGCCGGCAGCCAAGAAAGGGGACAGGTCTACGAGCAGTACTTC	CAGSQERGQVYEQYF
14	NA	NA	TRBJ1-5	TRBV20-1	TGCAGTGCTCGGGACCATCTGGGCAATCAGCCCCAGCATTTT	CSARDHLGNQPQHF
13	NA	NA	TRBJ2-7	TRBV11-3	TGTGCCAGCAGCTTAGGGAGTGAGTACGAGCAGTACTTC	CASSLGSEYEQYF
12	NA	NA	TRBJ2-2	TRBV29-1	TGCAGCGGATCGACGGGCACCGGGGAGCTGTTTTTT	CSGSTGTGELFF
14	NA	TRBD1	TRBJ1-6	TRBV27	TGTGCCTGCAGTTTTGAGGGGGCTAGTTCACCCCTCCACTTT	CACSFEGASSPLHF
11	few	NA	TRBJ2-5	TRBV20-1	TGCAGTGCTGCCCAGAAAGAGACCCAGTACTTC	CSAAQKETQYF
19	NA	TRBD2	TRBJ2-7	TRBV10-3	TGTGCCATCAGTGAACTAGGACTAGCGGGGGGACCATTCTCCTACGAGCAGTACTTC	CAISELGLAGGPFSYEQYF
16	NA	TRBD1	TRBJ1-2	TRBV5-4	TGTGCCAGCAGTCCCTTCGGACAGGGGATTGACTATGGCTACACCTTC	CASSPFGQGIDYGYTF
15	many	TRBD2	TRBJ2-7	TRBV12-3/TRBV12-4	TGTGCCAGCAGTTTAGGGTTGCGGGAGCACGACGAGCAGTACTTC	CASSLGLREHDEQYF
13	few	NA	TRBJ2-7	TRBV12-3/TRBV12-4	TGTGCCAGCAGTTATACAGGCGAAATCGAGCAGTACTTC	CASSYTGEIEQYF
17	NA	TRBD1	TRBJ2-1	TRBV18	TGTGCCAGCTCACCGCCCGCTCGGACAGGGGAGTCGGATGAGCAGTTCTTC	CASSPPARTGESDEQFF
15	NA	TRBD2	TRBJ2-7	TRBV6-5	TGTGCCGGCAGTTGGACTAGCGGGAGACTCTACGAGCAGTACTTC	CAGSWTSGRLYEQYF
14	NA	TRBD2	TRBJ2-7	TRBV9	TGTGCCAGCAGCCCGGCGTATAGCGGGATGGAGCAGTACTTC	CASSPAYSGMEQYF
14	NA	NA	TRBJ2-5	TRBV6-1	TGTGCCAGCAGTGAAAATGGGGGCCCAGAGACCCAGTACTTC	CASSENGGPETQYF
17	NA	TRBD1	TRBJ1-1	TRBV6-5	TGTGCCAGCAGTTGGGACAGGGGAGGGTCGTATGGAACTGAAGCTTTCTTT	CASSWDRGGSYGTEAFF
14	NA	NA	TRBJ2-1	TRBV25-1	TGTGCCAGCATGGGGGGCGACTCCTACAATGAGCAGTTCTTC	CASMGGDSYNEQFF
14	NA	NA	TRBJ2-7	TRBV27	TGTGCCAGCAGTTTCGGAGGATGGGGTTACGAGCAGTACTTC	CASSFGGWGYEQYF
14	NA	TRBD2	TRBJ2-7	TRBV6-2/TRBV6-3	TGTGCCAGCAATATAGCGGGAGTTCCCTACGAGCAGTACTTC	CASNIAGVPYEQYF
13	NA	NA	TRBJ2-2	TRBV27	TGTGCCAGCAGTTTATGGTGGGGCGGGGAGCTGTTTTTT	CASSLWWGGELFF
14	NA	NA	TRBJ2-5	TRBV12-3/TRBV12-4	TGTGCCAGCAGTTTAGCATACCCCAAAGAGACCCAGTACTTC	CASSLAYPKETQYF
13	few	TRBD1	TRBJ1-1	TRBV6-5	TGTGCCAGCAGAACTAAGACAGGGAAAGAAGCTTTCTTT	CASRTKTGKEAFF
13	NA	NA	TRBJ1-4	TRBV20-1	TGCAGCGGGGCGGGGGACCTGAGTGAAAAACTGTTTTTT	CSGAGDLSEKLFF
15	NA	NA	TRBJ1-1	TRBV27	TGTGCCAGCAGTTTATTGAGGCCAATAAGCACTGAAGCTTTCTTT	CASSLLRPISTEAFF
12	NA	NA	TRBJ1-1	TRBV6-5	TGTGCCAGCAGGAACAGGAGGTGCGAAGCTTTCTTT	CASRNRRCEAFF
13	few	TRBD1	TRBJ1-2	TRBV29-1	TGCAGCGTTCAGAGACAGGGTAGGGGTGGCTACACCTTC	CSVQRQGRGGYTF
15	few	TRBD1	TRBJ2-7	TRBV10-3	TGTGCCATCAGTGGCCGCGGGACAGGTTCCTACGAGCAGTACTTC	CAISGRGTGSYEQYF